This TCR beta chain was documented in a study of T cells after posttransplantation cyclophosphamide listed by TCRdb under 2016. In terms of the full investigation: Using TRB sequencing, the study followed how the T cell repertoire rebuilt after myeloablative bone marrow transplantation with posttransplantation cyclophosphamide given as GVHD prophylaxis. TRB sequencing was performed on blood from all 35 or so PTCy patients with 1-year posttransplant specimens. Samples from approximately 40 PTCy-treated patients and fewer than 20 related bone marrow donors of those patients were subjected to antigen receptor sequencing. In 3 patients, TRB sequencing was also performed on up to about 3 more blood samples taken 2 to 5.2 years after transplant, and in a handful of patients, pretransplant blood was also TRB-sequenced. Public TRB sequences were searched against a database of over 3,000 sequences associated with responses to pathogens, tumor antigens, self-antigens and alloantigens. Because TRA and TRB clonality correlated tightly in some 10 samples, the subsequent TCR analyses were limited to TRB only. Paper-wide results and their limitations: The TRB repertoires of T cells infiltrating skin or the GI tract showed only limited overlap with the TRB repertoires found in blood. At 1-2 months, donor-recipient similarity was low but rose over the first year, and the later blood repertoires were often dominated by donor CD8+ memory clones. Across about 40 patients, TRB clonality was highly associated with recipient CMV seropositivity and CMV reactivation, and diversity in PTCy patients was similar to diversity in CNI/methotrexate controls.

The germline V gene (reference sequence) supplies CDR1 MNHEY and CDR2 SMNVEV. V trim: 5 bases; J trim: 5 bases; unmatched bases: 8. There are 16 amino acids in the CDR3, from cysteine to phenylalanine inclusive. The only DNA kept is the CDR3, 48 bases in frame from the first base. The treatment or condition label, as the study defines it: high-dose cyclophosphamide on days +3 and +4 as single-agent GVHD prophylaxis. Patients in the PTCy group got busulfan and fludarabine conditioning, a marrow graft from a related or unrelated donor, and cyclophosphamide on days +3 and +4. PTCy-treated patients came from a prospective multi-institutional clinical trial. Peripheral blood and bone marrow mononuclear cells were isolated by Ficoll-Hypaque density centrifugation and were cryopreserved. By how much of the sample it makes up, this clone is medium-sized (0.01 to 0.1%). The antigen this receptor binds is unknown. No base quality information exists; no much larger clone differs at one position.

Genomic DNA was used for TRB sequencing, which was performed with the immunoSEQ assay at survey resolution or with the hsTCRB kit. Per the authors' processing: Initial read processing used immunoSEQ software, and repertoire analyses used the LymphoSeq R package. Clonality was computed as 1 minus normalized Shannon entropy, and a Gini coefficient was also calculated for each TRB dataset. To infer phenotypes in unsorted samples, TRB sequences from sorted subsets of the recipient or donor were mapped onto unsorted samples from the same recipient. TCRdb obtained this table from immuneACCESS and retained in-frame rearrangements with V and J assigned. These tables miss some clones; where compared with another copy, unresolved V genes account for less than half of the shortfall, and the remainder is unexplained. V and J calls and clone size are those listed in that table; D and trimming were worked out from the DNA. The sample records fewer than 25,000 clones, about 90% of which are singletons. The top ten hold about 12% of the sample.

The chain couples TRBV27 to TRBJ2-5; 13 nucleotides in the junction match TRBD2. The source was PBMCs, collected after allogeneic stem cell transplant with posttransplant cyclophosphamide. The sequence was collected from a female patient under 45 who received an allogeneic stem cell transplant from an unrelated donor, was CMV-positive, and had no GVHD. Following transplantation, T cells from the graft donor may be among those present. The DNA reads TGTGCCAGCAGTCAACCGGGACTAGCGGGGTCGGAGACCCAGTACTTC. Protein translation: CASSQPGLAGSETQYF.